A single sample is the source of the 20 T cell receptor beta chains below, sequenced in a study of identical twins. TCRdb ran MiXCR on the 5' RACE reads and lists one entry per CDR3 protein. The sample contains a few hundred thousand distinct CDR3 sequences, roughly 15% of which appear only once. A further study also used this sample, focusing on yellow fever vaccine responses in identical twins.

Sequencing used CD4+ T cells sorted from blood. The source of these receptors is a woman between 18 and 29 years old in good health.

This chain connects TRBV7-7 to TRBJ2-2, with D hard to call. The CDR3 covers 14 residues. Germline values: CDR1 SSHAT, CDR2 FNYEAQ (reference sequence). Trimming took off 1 base at V and 3 bases at J, with 6 bases between the two ends. CDR3 sequence: CASSLVSDTGELFF. The CDR3 DNA is TGTGCCAGCAGCTTAGTGTCAGACACCGGGGAGCTGTTTTTT.

V usage is TRBV15 and J usage is TRBJ2-1, with D possibly matching TRBD2 (5 bases). Trimming removed 1 base at V and 2 bases at J, with 12 bases between. Germline V gives CDR1 LNHNV, CDR2 YYDKDF (reference sequence). CDR3 size: 16 residues. The CDR3 region has the DNA TGTGCCACCAGCAGAGGCGAGGGAGTCGCCTACAATGAGCAGTTCTTC. Translated, it gives CATSRGEGVAYNEQFF.

This clonotype was recorded a few times. J is TRBJ2-3 and V is TRBV7-3, with 7 bases fitting TRBD2. Unmatched junction bases numbered 8, after V lost 4 bases and J lost 1 base. There are 16 residues in the CDR3. The germline V gene encodes CDR1 SGHTA and CDR2 FQGTGA. The CDR3 spells CASSSPRGGGTDTQYF. For the CDR3, the DNA is TGTGCCAGCAGCTCCCCCCGTGGGGGGGGCACAGATACGCAGTATTTT. The entire variable domain, with the rest obtained from reference TRBV7-3 and TRBJ2-3, is as follows: GAGVSQTPSNKVTEKGKYVELRCDPISGHTALYWYRQSLGQGPEFLIYFQGTGAADDSGLPNDRFFAVRPEGSVSTLKIQRTERGDSAVYLCASSSPRGGGTDTQYFGPGTRLTVL.

This clonotype was seen a handful of times. The chain links TRBV7-3 to TRBJ2-3; a weak D match, TRBD2 (6 bases). Germline CDR1 reads SGHTA; CDR2 reads FQGTGA. The CDR3 loop spans 15 amino acids. Trimming cost V 2 bases and J 4 bases, with 13 bases left between them. DNA of the CDR3: TGTGCCAGCAGCTTAGGGGGACTCTCCCCAGATACGCAGTATTTT. This codes for CASSLGGLSPDTQYF.

In its sample, this clonotype was seen a few times. This rearrangement joins TRBV5-5 to TRBJ1-1, with D tentatively TRBD1 (5 bases). V lost 2 bases and J 4 bases, leaving 12 bases between the germline ends. The CDR3 sequence is 14 residues long. The germline CDR1 and CDR2 sequences are SGHKS and YYEKEE (reference sequence). The chain's CDR3 is CASSFTHGTTEAFF. Here the CDR3 DNA reads TGTGCCAGCAGCTTTACCCACGGGACCACTGAAGCTTTCTTT.

This clonotype occurred a few times. The chain joins TRBV3-1 to TRBJ2-2, with 9 bases identical to TRBD2. Germline CDR1 reads LGHDT; CDR2 reads YNNKEL (reference sequence). The CDR3 contains 16 residues. V was pared by 4 bases and J by 4 bases, with 7 bases of the junction left unmatched. CDR3 sequence (DNA): TGTGCCAGCAGCCCGATAGCGGGAGACTCCACCGGGGAGCTGTTTTTT. Amino acid sequence: CASSPIAGDSTGELFF. Together with reference TRBV3-1 and TRBJ2-2, the CDR3 gives the full variable domain: DTAVSQTPKYLVTQMGNDKSIKCEQNLGHDTMYWYKQDSKKFLKIMFSYNNKELIINETVPNRFSPKSPDKAHLNLHINSLELGDSAVYFCASSPIAGDSTGELFFGEGSRLTVL.

This clonotype was seen only a few times. The rearrangement joins TRBV20-1 to TRBJ2-5; D tentatively fits TRBD1 or TRBD2 (5 bases each). CDR1 DFQATT and CDR2 SNEGSKA come from the germline V gene (reference sequence). The CDR3 runs to 15 residues. V was pared by 3 bases and J by 2 bases, with 16 bases between. The CDR3 coding sequence is TGCAGTGCTAGGCAACCGACAGCGGATCAAGAGACCCAGTACTTC. Translation gives CSARQPTADQETQYF.

The rearrangement joins TRBV12-3 or TRBV12-4 to TRBJ1-1, with D possibly TRBD1 on 6 matching bases. The CDR3 runs to 16 residues. V lost 4 bases, J lost 0 bases, and 15 bases lay in between. In DNA form, the CDR3 reads TGTGCCAGCAGTTCCAGCGGGGGGCTTCTGAACACTGAAGCTTTCTTT. Protein product: CASSSSGGLLNTEAFF.

V gene TRBV5-1 combines with J gene TRBJ1-1, with TRBD1 as a possible D gene (5 bases). V shed 4 bases and J shed 11 bases, with 30 bases lying between them. The CDR3 has 17 residues. Looked up from germline, CDR1 is SGHRS and CDR2 is YFSETQ. CDR3 in DNA: TGCGCCAGCAGCCGCTCTGTTTACTCTGAGACAGCGGTTGGGGCTTTCTTT. Protein product: CASSRSVYSETAVGAFF. Full variable domain (missing parts from reference TRBV5-1 and TRBJ1-1): KAGVTQTPRYLIKTRGQQVTLSCSPISGHRSVSWYQQTPGQGLQFLFEYFSETQRNKGNFPGRFSGRQFSNSRSEMNVSTLELGDSALYLCASSRSVYSETAVGAFFGQGTRLTVV.

This chain joins TRBV25-1 and TRBJ2-1; 7 nucleotides align to TRBD2. After removal of 11 bases from V and 4 bases from J, the junction contained 14 bases not matched to a gene. The CDR3 spans 15 residues. The germline gives CDR1 MGHDK, CDR2 SYGVNS. CDR3 in amino acids: CACSAGVGVYNEQFF. CDR3 DNA: TGTGCCTGCTCCGCGGGAGTAGGGGTATACAATGAGCAGTTCTTC.

This clonotype was detected a few times. V and J are TRBV5-1 and TRBJ2-1; D gene uncertain. Trimming shortened V by 0 bases and J by 8 bases, and 18 bases separated the two germline ends. The CDR3 loop spans 16 amino acids. Germline V CDR1 and CDR2: SGHRS, YFSETQ. The CDR3 is CASSLALDHSLHEQFF. The CDR3 DNA is TGCGCCAGCAGCTTGGCCCTGGACCACTCTTTACATGAGCAGTTCTTC.

CDR3 residues: CAISRHGDTGELFF. Here the CDR3 DNA reads TGTGCCATCAGCCGCCACGGGGACACCGGGGAGCTGTTTTTT. The chain links TRBV10-3 to TRBJ2-2; a possible D gene is TRBD2 (5 bases). V lost 6 bases and J lost 3, with 11 bases in between. The CDR3 is 14 residues long. Per the germline V gene, CDR1 is ENHRY and CDR2 is SYGVKD.

The chain recombines TRBV12-3 or TRBV12-4 with TRBJ1-5, with 7 bases matching TRBD1. The ends lost 6 bases at V and 3 bases at J; junction bases unmatched: 17. The CDR3 has 18 residues. The chain's CDR3 is CASSGAGGKRGSNQPQHF. The CDR3 DNA follows: TGTGCCAGCAGCGGGGCAGGGGGTAAAAGAGGGTCCAATCAGCCCCAGCATTTT.

The chain recombines TRBV29-1 with TRBJ2-3, with 11 nucleotides matching TRBD1. V shed 6 bases, J shed 0 bases, and the junction held 11 bases outside the gene matches. The germline V gene encodes CDR1 SQVTM and CDR2 ANQGSEA. The length of the CDR3 is 17 residues. The CDR3 loop is CSVAKGQGASSTDTQYF. The DNA for the CDR3 is TGCAGCGTCGCCAAAGGACAGGGGGCCTCTAGCACAGATACGCAGTATTTT.

This clonotype was counted only a few times. This chain connects TRBV9 to TRBJ2-1; maybe TRBD1 (6 bases). CDR1 is SGDLS, CDR2 YYNGEE, per germline. The ends were cut back, 0 bases at V and 2 bases at J, with 9 bases in the middle. CDR3 length equals 15 residues. The CDR3 DNA reads TGTGCCAGCAGCGTAGCCGAGGGGGCCTACAATGAGCAGTTCTTC. Translating it yields CASSVAEGAYNEQFF.

This clonotype has ten or more counts. This chain links TRBV24-1 with TRBJ1-2; TRBD1 matches 7 bases. This CDR3 spans 12 amino acids. Germline V CDR1 and CDR2: KGHDR, SFDVKD. J was trimmed by 10 bases and V by 3 bases; bases with no gene match: 4. CDR3 amino acids: CATSDPGQHYTF. The CDR3 coding sequence is TGTGCCACCAGTGATCCGGGACAGCACTACACCTTC.

The table lists this clonotype with many counts. The chain couples TRBV11-2 to TRBJ2-1, with D perhaps matching TRBD2 (5 bases). The CDR3 runs to 14 residues. Germline V gene sequence: CDR1 SGHAT, CDR2 FQNNGV. Trimming shortened V by 5 bases and J by 9 bases, and 17 bases separated the two germline ends. CDR3 bases: TGTGCCAGCAGCCTCCACCGGGATTTACTTGAGCAGTTCTTC. Amino acids: CASSLHRDLLEQFF. Supplemented by reference TRBV11-2 and TRBJ2-1, the full variable domain reads EAGVAQSPRYKIIEKRQSVAFWCNPISGHATLYWYQQILGQGPKLLIQFQNNGVVDDSQLPKDRFSAERLKGVDSTLKIQPAKLEDSAVYLCASSLHRDLLEQFFGPGTRLTVL.

This clonotype was picked up many times. The rearrangement uses TRBV10-3 and TRBJ1-1, with a weak D call TRBD1 (5 bases). Deletions cut 4 bases from V and 7 bases from J, with 10 bases between. Germline V lookup: CDR1 ENHRY, CDR2 SYGVKD. The CDR3 contains 12 residues. CDR3 residues: CAISGRDGEAFF. CDR3 bases: TGTGCCATCAGTGGCCGGGACGGTGAAGCTTTCTTT.

In this sample, this clonotype turned up a few times. The chain's CDR3 is CASSLAMAINEQFF. In nucleotides, the CDR3 is TGTGCCAGCAGCTTAGCGATGGCGATAAATGAGCAGTTCTTC. The V call is TRBV7-8, the J call TRBJ2-1; the D is unclear. The CDR3 extends over 14 amino acids. Per the germline V gene, CDR1 is SGHVS and CDR2 is FQNEAQ. V was clipped by 0 bases and J by 7 bases, with 10 bases between them.

This clonotype was seen a few times. The rearrangement links TRBV5-1 to TRBJ1-1; 11 nucleotides match TRBD1. The CDR3 runs 15 residues. J gave up 3 bases and V 4 bases, and 5 bases lay outside the gene matches. Germline CDR1 is SGHRS and CDR2 is YFSETQ. CDR3 residues: CASSPGQGADTEAFF. CDR3 coding DNA: TGCGCCAGCAGCCCTGGACAGGGGGCTGACACTGAAGCTTTCTTT.